The 18 T cell receptor beta chains listed next were all sequenced from one sample in a study of blood T cell repertoires in COVID-19. TCRdb keeps only in-frame clones here, not all; method: immunoSEQ multiplex PCR. The table has around 80,000 clones, approximately 80% seen once; the top ten hold about a sixth. Source material: peripheral blood. The origin of the receptors is a woman of 80 years or more with acute or convalescent COVID-19.

The V and J genes are TRBV2 and TRBJ1-2; D call uncertain. Looked up from germline, CDR1 is SNHLY and CDR2 is FYNNEI. This CDR3 region has 14 residues. Between the trimmed V and J ends, which lost 0 bases and 8 bases, there was a span of 13 bases. The CDR3 sequence: CASSEASGLGGYTF. The CDR3, as DNA: TGTGCCAGCAGTGAAGCGTCGGGATTAGGGGGCTACACCTTC. Combining the CDR3 with reference TRBV2 and TRBJ1-2 gives the whole variable domain EPEVTQTPSHQVTQMGQEVILRCVPISNHLYFYWYRQILGQKVEFLVSFYNNEISEKSEIFDDQFSVERPDGSNFTLKIRSTKLEDSAMYFCASSEASGLGGYTFGSGTRLTVV.

The chain employs TRBV7-2 and TRBJ2-1, with 8 bases identical to TRBD2. Germline V gene data show CDR1 as SGHTA and CDR2 as FQGNSA. This CDR3 spans 17 amino acids. V dropped 2 bases and J dropped 0; count of bases not matched to a gene: 6. CDR3 in DNA: TGTGCCAGCAGCTTAAGGGGCGGGGGGTACTCCTACAATGAGCAGTTCTTC. Its translation is CASSLRGGGYSYNEQFF.

V is TRBV27 and J is TRBJ2-6, with D maybe TRBD2 (6 bases). Germline-derived CDR1 and CDR2 are MNHEY and SMNVEV (reference sequence). The CDR3 totals 17 residues. Trimming shortened V by 5 bases and J by 6 bases, and 20 bases separated the two germline ends. The CDR3 sequence is CASSPGPGGHEANVLTF. In nucleotides, the CDR3 is TGTGCCAGCAGTCCCGGCCCCGGGGGTCATGAGGCCAACGTCCTGACTTTC.

The rearrangement joins TRBV12-3 or TRBV12-4 to TRBJ1-3; perhaps TRBD1 as D (5 bases). The CDR3 extends over 12 amino acids. Trimming shortened V by 2 bases and J by 9 bases, and 8 bases separated the two germline ends. The CDR3 here is CASSLLGGTIYF. CDR3 in DNA: TGTGCCAGCAGTTTATTGGGGGGCACCATATATTTT.

This clone occurred once. The V call is TRBV7-2, the J call TRBJ2-1; 10 bases line up with TRBD2. The CDR3 is 17 residues long. Germline trimming cut 5 bases from V and 5 bases from J; bases unmatched to any gene: 12. Germline V lookup: CDR1 SGHTA, CDR2 FQGNSA. The CDR3 reads CASSLMTLAGGHNEQFF. In nucleotides, the CDR3 is TGTGCCAGCAGCCTTATGACGTTAGCGGGGGGTCACAATGAGCAGTTCTTC.

This clone turned up a few times. CDR3 sequence: CASSATGTGVGYGYTF. Here the CDR3 DNA reads TGTGCCAGTAGTGCCACCGGGACAGGGGTGGGGTATGGCTACACCTTC. The chain joins TRBV19 to TRBJ1-2; 10 bases match TRBD1. J lost 5 bases, V lost 5 bases, and 11 bases had no gene match. The CDR3 consists of 16 residues. Germline assignment: CDR1 LNHDA and CDR2 SQIVND (reference sequence).

The V and J genes are TRBV5-1 and TRBJ1-2; D gene unclear. Germline CDR1 is SGHRS and CDR2 is YFSETQ. The length of the CDR3 is 14 residues. The V gene lost 2 bases and the J gene lost 1 base, with 9 bases spanning the gap. The DNA of the CDR3 is TGCGCCAGCAGCTTAACGGACTTTAACTATGGCTACACCTTC. It yields the protein CASSLTDFNYGYTF.

This clone occurred a few times. DNA of the CDR3: TGTGCCAGCTCACTAACGACAGTCACGGCACCCACCGGGGAGCTGTTTTTT. Translated, it gives CASSLTTVTAPTGELFF. The V and J genes are TRBV18 and TRBJ2-2, with a possible D match to TRBD1 (5 bases). Germline V gene data show CDR1 as KGHSH and CDR2 as LQKENI. Trimming stripped 4 bases from V and 4 bases from J, with 19 bases between. This CDR3 is built from 17 residues.

This rearrangement joins TRBV10-1 to TRBJ2-3, with D possibly matching TRBD2 (6 bases). V lost 3 bases and J lost 3, with 7 bases in between. Germline V gene sequence: CDR1 WNHNN, CDR2 SYGVQD (reference sequence). CDR3 length: 13 amino acids. The CDR3 loop is CASSEAGTDTQYF. Written as DNA, the CDR3 is TGCGCCAGCAGTGAAGCGGGTACAGATACGCAGTATTTT.

The chain joins TRBV10-2 to TRBJ2-2; 12 bases are shared with TRBD2. After removal of 3 bases from V and 4 bases from J, the junction contained 9 bases not matched to a gene. The germline CDR1 and CDR2 sequences are WSHSY and SAAADI. CDR3 length equals 18 residues. Here the CDR3 DNA reads TGCGCCAGCAGTGAAGCCCCACCTAGCGGGGGGGTCACCGGGGAGCTGTTTTTT. The encoded protein is CASSEAPPSGGVTGELFF.

The chain has TRBV6-5 and TRBJ1-1; no clear D gene. The V end was cut by 5 bases, the J end by 0 bases, with 13 bases between. Germline V CDR1 and CDR2: MNHEY, SVGAGI. The CDR3 sequence is 15 residues long. The CDR3 nucleotides are TGTGCCAGCAGTCGCATCGCCGGGTTGAACACTGAAGCTTTCTTT. Translating gives CASSRIAGLNTEAFF.

V and J are TRBV6-5 and TRBJ1-6; TRBD1 agrees at 9 bases. J gave up 6 bases and V 7 bases, and 7 bases lay outside the gene matches. The germline V gene encodes CDR1 MNHEY and CDR2 SVGAGI. CDR3 size: 15 residues. The CDR3 loop is CASTPGGQGNSPLHF. DNA of the CDR3: TGTGCCAGCACTCCCGGGGGACAGGGTAATTCACCCCTCCACTTT.

The J gene is TRBJ2-3, the V gene TRBV19; TRBD2 matches at 8 bases. The CDR3 contains 14 residues. J was trimmed by 4 bases and V by 8 bases; bases with no gene match: 8. From germline, CDR1 is LNHDA and CDR2 SQIVND (reference sequence). The CDR3 bases are TGTGCCAGTGCCGGGGGGGCCCGGCCAGATACGCAGTATTTT. Protein sequence: CASAGGARPDTQYF.

V is TRBV3-1 (or the pseudogene TRBV3-2) and J is TRBJ1-6, with a possible D match to TRBD1 (6 bases). Trimming removed 1 base from V and 7 bases from J, with 11 bases in between. The CDR3 spans 15 residues. The germline V gene encodes CDR1 LGHDT and CDR2 YNNKEL (reference sequence). The CDR3 spells CASSQARGDNSPLHF. CDR3 DNA sequence: TGTGCCAGCAGCCAAGCCAGGGGAGACAATTCACCCCTCCACTTT.

This sequence joins TRBV4-1 and TRBJ2-2; tentative D call: TRBD1 (6 bases). Germline loops: CDR1 MGHRA, CDR2 YSYEKL. The CDR3 spans 16 residues. V was pared by 3 bases and J by 2 bases, with 13 bases between. CDR3 nucleotide sequence: TGCGCCAGCAGCCACCCAGACAGGTCCAACACCGGGGAGCTGTTTTTT. It codes for CASSHPDRSNTGELFF.

V and J are TRBV6-5 and TRBJ2-7; 11 bases agree with TRBD2. Germline assignment: CDR1 MNHEY and CDR2 SVGAGI. Trimming removed 6 bases from V and 6 bases from J; junction bases left unmatched: 7. CDR3 length equals 14 residues. CDR3 region: CASRTISGGVEQYF. The DNA of the CDR3 is TGTGCCAGCAGAACAATTAGCGGGGGGGTCGAGCAGTACTTC.

J is TRBJ2-2 and V is TRBV10-3, with TRBD2 identical over 13 bases. CDR3 length: 16 residues. V was clipped by 4 bases and J by 5 bases; unmatched bases: 4. Per the germline V gene, CDR1 is ENHRY and CDR2 is SYGVKD. In DNA, the CDR3 is TGTGCCATCAGTGGACTAGCGGGGGGCCAAACCGGGGAGCTGTTTTTT. Translation gives CAISGLAGGQTGELFF.

V gene TRBV2 combines with J gene TRBJ1-3; tentatively, D is TRBD1 (6 bases). Germline loops: CDR1 SNHLY, CDR2 FYNNEI. The length of the CDR3 is 16 residues. Between the trimmed V and J ends, which lost 3 bases and 2 bases, there was a span of 14 bases. This chain's CDR3 is CASSEAGEGPGNTIYF. The CDR3 nucleotides read TGTGCCAGCAGTGAGGCAGGGGAAGGGCCTGGAAACACCATATATTTT. Supplemented by reference TRBV2 and TRBJ1-3, the full variable domain reads EPEVTQTPSHQVTQMGQEVILRCVPISNHLYFYWYRQILGQKVEFLVSFYNNEISEKSEIFDDQFSVERPDGSNFTLKIRSTKLEDSAMYFCASSEAGEGPGNTIYFGEGSWLTVV.